These T cell receptor beta chains were read from a single sample in a study of blood T cell repertoires in COVID-19. Sequencing used immunoSEQ multiplex PCR; TCRdb keeps in-frame clones, though not all of them. Of 200,000 to 250,000 clones listed, about 82% were seen once; the top ten hold around 2.5%. Sequencing was performed on peripheral blood. Receptors were obtained from a woman aged 65 to 85 with COVID-19, enrolled during active disease. The CDR3 runs from the conserved cysteine through the conserved F or W. The order of the fields is clone size, D gene, V gene, J gene, CDR3 length, CDR3 protein, CDR3 DNA. D genes are given only for firm matches. Clone sizes are given selectively: once, few, many, or a class where the clone is expanded.

abundance: -; d_gene: TRBD1; v_gene: TRBV5-1; j_gene: TRBJ1-1; len: 14; CDR3aa: CASSPGTGTTEAFF; CDR3nt: TGCGCCAGCAGCCCCGGGACAGGAACCACTGAAGCTTTCTTT
abundance: -; d_gene: TRBD2; v_gene: TRBV6-5; j_gene: TRBJ2-7; len: 14; CDR3aa: CASRIAGGPYEQYF; CDR3nt: TGTGCCAGCAGGATAGCGGGGGGCCCCTACGAGCAGTACTTC
abundance: -; d_gene: TRBD2; v_gene: TRBV6-4; j_gene: TRBJ2-3; len: 15; CDR3aa: CASSDSGGSTDTQYF; CDR3nt: TGTGCCAGCAGTGACAGCGGGGGTAGCACAGATACGCAGTATTTT
abundance: -; d_gene: TRBD1; v_gene: TRBV24-1; j_gene: TRBJ2-3; len: 15; CDR3aa: CATRPGTGSTDTQYF; CDR3nt: TGTGCCACCAGACCTGGGACAGGTAGCACAGATACGCAGTATTTT
abundance: -; d_gene: -; v_gene: TRBV5-1; j_gene: TRBJ1-6; len: 13; CDR3aa: CASSLDSNSPLHF; CDR3nt: TGCGCCAGCAGCTTGGACAGCAATTCACCCCTCCACTTT
abundance: few; d_gene: TRBD2; v_gene: TRBV30; j_gene: TRBJ2-1; len: 15; CDR3aa: CAWSDRDYTYNEQFF; CDR3nt: TGTGCCTGGAGCGACCGGGACTATACCTACAATGAGCAGTTCTTC
abundance: -; d_gene: TRBD1; v_gene: TRBV7-9; j_gene: TRBJ1-2; len: 19; CDR3aa: CASRPPRDRVESANYGYTF; CDR3nt: TGTGCCAGCAGACCCCCTAGGGACAGGGTGGAATCAGCTAACTATGGCTACACCTTC
abundance: -; d_gene: -; v_gene: TRBV11-3; j_gene: TRBJ1-3; len: 13; CDR3aa: CASSLSGKNTIYF; CDR3nt: TGTGCCAGCAGCTTATCAGGGAAAAACACCATATATTTT
abundance: few; d_gene: -; v_gene: TRBV3-1/TRBV3-2; j_gene: TRBJ1-1; len: 14; CDR3aa: CASSQDFWAPAAFF; CDR3nt: TGTGCCAGCAGCCAAGATTTCTGGGCCCCGGCGGCTTTCTTT
abundance: once; d_gene: TRBD1; v_gene: TRBV19; j_gene: TRBJ1-1; len: 14; CDR3aa: CASSPTGDARWAFF; CDR3nt: TGTGCCAGTAGTCCGACAGGGGACGCACGCTGGGCTTTCTTT
abundance: once; d_gene: -; v_gene: TRBV18; j_gene: TRBJ2-6; len: 15; CDR3aa: CASSPPSSGANVLTF; CDR3nt: TGTGCCAGCTCACCACCGAGCTCTGGGGCCAACGTCCTGACTTTC
abundance: -; d_gene: -; v_gene: TRBV24-1; j_gene: TRBJ2-5; len: 14; CDR3aa: CATSDFGPEETQYF; CDR3nt: TGTGCCACCAGTGATTTTGGGCCTGAAGAGACCCAGTACTTC
abundance: -; d_gene: TRBD2; v_gene: TRBV19; j_gene: TRBJ2-1; len: 15; CDR3aa: CASSTSGSSYNEQFF; CDR3nt: TGTGCCAGTAGTACCAGCGGGAGTTCCTACAATGAGCAGTTCTTC
abundance: -; d_gene: -; v_gene: TRBV7-2; j_gene: TRBJ1-1; len: 12; CDR3aa: CASSFLGTEAFF; CDR3nt: TGTGCCAGCAGCTTTCTCGGCACTGAAGCTTTCTTT
abundance: -; d_gene: TRBD2; v_gene: TRBV7-3; j_gene: TRBJ2-2; len: 18; CDR3aa: CASSPRLAGEISNGELFF; CDR3nt: TGTGCCAGCAGCCCCAGACTAGCGGGAGAGATATCCAACGGGGAGCTGTTTTTT
abundance: -; d_gene: TRBD1; v_gene: TRBV7-2; j_gene: TRBJ2-7; len: 16; CDR3aa: CASSLIPGQLLYEQYF; CDR3nt: TGTGCCAGCAGCTTAATCCCGGGACAGTTGCTTTACGAGCAGTACTTC